These 9 T cell receptor beta chains share one sample of origin, sequenced in a study of technical replicates of blood from several donors. The data were produced by immunoSEQ multiplex PCR, yet TCRdb's version contains in-frame clones alone and is incomplete. The sample yields about 73,000 clones, 93% seen once. Sequenced sample: T cells isolated from PBMCs. Receptors were obtained from a human donor in good health.

This clone has a single count. The chain recombines TRBV15 with TRBJ1-2; tentative D call: TRBD1 (5 bases). CDR3 length: 14 residues. Deletions cut 2 bases from V and 11 bases from J, with 18 bases between. Germline values: CDR1 LNHNV, CDR2 YYDKDF (reference sequence). CDR3 protein: CATSRPGLQPRYTF. The CDR3 DNA is TGTGCCACCAGCAGACCGGGACTCCAACCTCGTTACACCTTC.

The DNA of the CDR3 is TGTGCCAGCAGAGCCCAGATCGACAGATCCTACGAGCAGTACTTC. This encodes CASRAQIDRSYEQYF. The gene calls are TRBV6-5 and TRBJ2-7, with D possibly matching TRBD1 (5 bases). The CDR3 has 15 residues. CDR1 is MNHEY and CDR2 is SVGAGI in the germline V gene. With 6 bases removed from V and 1 base from J, the gap between germline ends came to 16 bases.

V usage is TRBV29-1 and J usage is TRBJ2-5, with 7 bases that match TRBD2. V shed 4 bases, J shed 3 bases, and the junction held 5 bases outside the gene matches. The CDR3 runs 13 residues. The germline V gene has CDR1 SQVTM and CDR2 ANQGSEA. CDR3 region: CSVAGGVEETQYF. Here the CDR3 DNA reads TGCAGCGTTGCTGGGGGGGTCGAAGAGACCCAGTACTTC.

In this sample, this clone turned up once. V is TRBV11-1 and J is TRBJ1-4; D remains unclear. Germline CDR1 and CDR2: SGHAT and FQDESV (reference sequence). V was pared by 5 bases and J by 0 bases, with 4 bases between. The CDR3 runs 13 residues. DNA for the CDR3: TGTGCCAGCAGCCGTGCAACTAATGAAAAACTGTTTTTT. It specifies CASSRATNEKLFF.

The chain uses TRBV25-1 and TRBJ1-2; D may be TRBD1 (6 bases). In germline, CDR1 is MGHDK, CDR2 SYGVNS. V was trimmed by 6 bases and J by 8 bases, leaving 13 bases between them. The CDR3 covers 12 residues. CDR3 protein: CASRGHLEGYTF. The CDR3 coding sequence is TGTGCCAGCAGGGGACATCTAGAAGGCTACACCTTC.

The V gene is TRBV6-1, the J gene TRBJ1-5; possibly TRBD1 for D (5 bases). V was clipped by 2 bases and J by 1 base, with 6 bases between them. The germline V gene encodes CDR1 MNHNS and CDR2 SASEGT. The CDR3 consists of 14 residues. CDR3 loop: CASSERTSNQPQHF. The CDR3 nucleotides are TGTGCCAGCAGTGAACGGACAAGCAATCAGCCCCAGCATTTT.

The chain has TRBV9 and TRBJ2-7; 8 bases are shared with TRBD2. The CDR3 spans 16 residues. Germline V gene sequence: CDR1 SGDLS, CDR2 YYNGEE. After removal of 3 bases from V and 5 bases from J, the junction contained 13 bases not matched to a gene. CDR3 in DNA: TGTGCCAGCAGCGAGGGTCGGGGGGGAACTCGCAACGAGCAGTACTTC. Its protein product is CASSEGRGGTRNEQYF.

The chain combines TRBV27 with TRBJ2-1, with 8 bases matching TRBD2. Trimming cost V 6 bases and J 4 bases; bases outside gene matches: 17. CDR3 length equals 18 residues. Germline assignment: CDR1 MNHEY and CDR2 SMNVEV (reference sequence). The CDR3, as DNA: TGTGCCAGCAGCCGCAGAGTAGCGGGACCGCCCTTGTACAATGAGCAGTTCTTC. It is translated as CASSRRVAGPPLYNEQFF.

The rearrangement uses TRBV7-3 and TRBJ2-3; TRBD1 agrees at 8 bases. This CDR3 is built from 14 residues. The germline gives CDR1 SGHTA, CDR2 FQGTGA. V was pared by 3 bases and J by 1 base, with 0 bases of the junction left unmatched. Here the CDR3 reads CASSLTGGTDTQYF. The DNA of the CDR3 is TGTGCCAGCAGCTTGACAGGGGGCACAGATACGCAGTATTTT.